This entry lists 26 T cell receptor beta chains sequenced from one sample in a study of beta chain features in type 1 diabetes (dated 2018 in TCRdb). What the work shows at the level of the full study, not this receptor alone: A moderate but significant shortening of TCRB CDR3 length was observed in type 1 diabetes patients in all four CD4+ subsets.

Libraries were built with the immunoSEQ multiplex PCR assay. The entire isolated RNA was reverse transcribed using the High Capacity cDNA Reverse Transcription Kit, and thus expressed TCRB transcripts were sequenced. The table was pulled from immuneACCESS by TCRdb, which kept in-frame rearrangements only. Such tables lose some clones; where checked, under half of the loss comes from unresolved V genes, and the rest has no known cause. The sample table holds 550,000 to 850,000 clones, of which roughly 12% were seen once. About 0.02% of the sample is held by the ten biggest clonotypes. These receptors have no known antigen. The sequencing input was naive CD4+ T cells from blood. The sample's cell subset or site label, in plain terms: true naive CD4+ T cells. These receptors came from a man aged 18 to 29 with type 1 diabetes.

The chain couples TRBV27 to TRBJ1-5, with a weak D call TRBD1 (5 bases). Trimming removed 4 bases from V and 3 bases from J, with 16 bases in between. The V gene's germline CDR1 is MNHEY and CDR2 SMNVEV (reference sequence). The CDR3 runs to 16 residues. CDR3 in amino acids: CASSYWGGGINQPQHF. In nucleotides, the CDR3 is TGTGCCAGCAGTTATTGGGGCGGGGGAATCAATCAGCCCCAGCATTTT.

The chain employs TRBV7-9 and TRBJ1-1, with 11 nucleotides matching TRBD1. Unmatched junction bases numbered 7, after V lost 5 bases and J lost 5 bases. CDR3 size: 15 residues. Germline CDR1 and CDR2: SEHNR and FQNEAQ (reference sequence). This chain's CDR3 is CASSGGQGAVTEAFF. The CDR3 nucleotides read TGTGCCAGCAGCGGAGGACAGGGGGCGGTTACTGAAGCTTTCTTT.

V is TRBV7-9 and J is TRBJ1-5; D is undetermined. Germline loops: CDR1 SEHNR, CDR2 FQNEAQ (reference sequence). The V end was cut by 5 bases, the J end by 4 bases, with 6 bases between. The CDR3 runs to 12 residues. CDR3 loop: CASSTTNQPQHF. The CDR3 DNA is TGTGCCAGCAGCACTACTAATCAGCCCCAGCATTTT.

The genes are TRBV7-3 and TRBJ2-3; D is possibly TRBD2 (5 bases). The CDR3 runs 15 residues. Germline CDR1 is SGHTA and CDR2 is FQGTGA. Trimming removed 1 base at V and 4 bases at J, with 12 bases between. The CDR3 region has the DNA TGTGCCAGCAGCTTAAGCGGGTATGGGTCAGATACGCAGTATTTT. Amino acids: CASSLSGYGSDTQYF.

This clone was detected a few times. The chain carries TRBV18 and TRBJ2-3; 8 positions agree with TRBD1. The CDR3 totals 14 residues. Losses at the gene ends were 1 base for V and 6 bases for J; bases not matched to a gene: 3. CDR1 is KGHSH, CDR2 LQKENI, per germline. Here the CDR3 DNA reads TGTGCCAGCTCACCACTCCGGGACAGGGATACGCAGTATTTT. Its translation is CASSPLRDRDTQYF.

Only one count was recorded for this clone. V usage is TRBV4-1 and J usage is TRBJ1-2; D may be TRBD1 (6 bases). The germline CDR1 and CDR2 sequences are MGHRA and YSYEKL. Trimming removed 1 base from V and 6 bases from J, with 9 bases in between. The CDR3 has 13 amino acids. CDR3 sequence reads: CASSQGSGDGYTF. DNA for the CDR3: TGCGCCAGCAGCCAAGGTTCAGGGGATGGCTACACCTTC.

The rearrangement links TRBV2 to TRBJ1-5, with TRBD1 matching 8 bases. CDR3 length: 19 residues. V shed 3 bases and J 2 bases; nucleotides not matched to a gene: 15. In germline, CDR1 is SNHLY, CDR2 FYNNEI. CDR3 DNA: TGTGCCAGCAGTGACCACCTAGGACAGGGCGTTTTGGGCAATCAGCCCCAGCATTTT. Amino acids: CASSDHLGQGVLGNQPQHF.

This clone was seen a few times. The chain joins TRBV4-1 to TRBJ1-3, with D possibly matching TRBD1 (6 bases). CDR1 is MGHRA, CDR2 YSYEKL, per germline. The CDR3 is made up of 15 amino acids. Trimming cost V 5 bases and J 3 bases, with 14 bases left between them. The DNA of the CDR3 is TGCGCCAGCAGCGCGACAGGAAGTTTTGGAAACACCATATATTTT. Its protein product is CASSATGSFGNTIYF.

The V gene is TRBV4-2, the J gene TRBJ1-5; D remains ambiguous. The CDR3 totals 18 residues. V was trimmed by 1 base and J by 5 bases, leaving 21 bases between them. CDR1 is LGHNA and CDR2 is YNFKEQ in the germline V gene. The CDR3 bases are TGTGCCAGCAGCCAAGGCACCTCGAGGGCAGTCGGCCATCAGCCCCAGCATTTT. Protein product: CASSQGTSRAVGHQPQHF.

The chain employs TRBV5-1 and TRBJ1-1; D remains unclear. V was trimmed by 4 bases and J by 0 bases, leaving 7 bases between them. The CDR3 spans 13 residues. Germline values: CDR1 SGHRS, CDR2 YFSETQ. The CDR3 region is CASSIDMNTEAFF. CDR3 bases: TGCGCCAGCAGCATAGACATGAACACTGAAGCTTTCTTT.

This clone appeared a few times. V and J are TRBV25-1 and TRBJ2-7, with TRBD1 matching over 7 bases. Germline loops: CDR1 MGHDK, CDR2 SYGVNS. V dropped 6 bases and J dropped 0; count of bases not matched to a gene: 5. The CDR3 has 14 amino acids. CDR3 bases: TGTGCCAGCAGATCGACAGGGATCTCCTACGAGCAGTACTTC. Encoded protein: CASRSTGISYEQYF.

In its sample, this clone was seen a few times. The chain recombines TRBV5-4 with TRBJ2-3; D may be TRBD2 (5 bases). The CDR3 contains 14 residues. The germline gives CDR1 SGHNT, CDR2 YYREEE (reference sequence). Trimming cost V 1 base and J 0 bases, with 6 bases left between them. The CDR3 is CASSLSGSTDTQYF. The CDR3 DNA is TGTGCCAGCAGCTTGTCGGGGAGCACAGATACGCAGTATTTT.

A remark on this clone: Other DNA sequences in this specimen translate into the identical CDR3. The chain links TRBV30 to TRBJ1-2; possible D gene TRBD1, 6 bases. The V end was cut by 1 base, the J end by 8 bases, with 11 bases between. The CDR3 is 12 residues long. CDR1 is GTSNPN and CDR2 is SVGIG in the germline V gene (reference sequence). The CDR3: CAWSGAGGGYTF. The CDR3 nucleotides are TGTGCCTGGAGTGGGGCCGGGGGCGGCTACACCTTC.

For the CDR3, the DNA is TGTGCCAGCAGCTTAGATCTGACAGGGACGCAGCCCCAGCATTTT. Its translation: CASSLDLTGTQPQHF. This chain joins TRBV7-2 and TRBJ1-5; 7 bases agree with TRBD1. Germline values: CDR1 SGHTA, CDR2 FQGNSA. The CDR3 spans 15 residues. With V trimmed by 1 base and J by 7 bases, 7 bases remained unmatched. Full variable domain (remainder filled in from reference TRBV7-2 and TRBJ1-5): GAGVSQSPSNKVTEKGKDVELRCDPISGHTALYWYRQSLGQGLEFLIYFQGNSAPDKSGLPSDRFSAERTGGSVSTLTIQRTQQEDSAVYLCASSLDLTGTQPQHFGDGTRLSIL.

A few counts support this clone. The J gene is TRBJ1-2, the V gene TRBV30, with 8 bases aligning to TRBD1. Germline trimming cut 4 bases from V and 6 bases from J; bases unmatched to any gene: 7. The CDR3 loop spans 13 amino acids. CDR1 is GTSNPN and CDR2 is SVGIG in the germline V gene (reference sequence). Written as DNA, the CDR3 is TGTGCCTGGATTAGACAGGGGAAGAATGGCTACACCTTC. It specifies CAWIRQGKNGYTF.

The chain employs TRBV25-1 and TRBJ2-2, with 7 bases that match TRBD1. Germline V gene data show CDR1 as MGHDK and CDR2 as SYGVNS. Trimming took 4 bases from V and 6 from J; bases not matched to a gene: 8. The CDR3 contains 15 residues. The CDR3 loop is CASSGQGILSGELFF. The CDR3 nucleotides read TGTGCCAGCAGTGGACAGGGTATTTTGTCCGGGGAGCTGTTTTTT.

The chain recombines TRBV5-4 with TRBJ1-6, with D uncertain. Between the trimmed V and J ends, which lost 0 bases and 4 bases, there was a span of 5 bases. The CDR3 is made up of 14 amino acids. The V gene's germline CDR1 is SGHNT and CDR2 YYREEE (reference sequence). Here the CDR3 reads CASSLDRYNSPLHF. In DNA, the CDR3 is TGTGCCAGCAGCTTGGACAGATATAATTCACCCCTCCACTTT.

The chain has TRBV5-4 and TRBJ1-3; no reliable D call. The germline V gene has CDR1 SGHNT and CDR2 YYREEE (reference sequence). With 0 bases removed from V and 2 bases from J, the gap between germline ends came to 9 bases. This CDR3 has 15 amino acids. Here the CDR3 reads CASSLDGTPGNTIYF. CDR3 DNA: TGTGCCAGCAGCTTGGACGGCACGCCTGGAAACACCATATATTTT.

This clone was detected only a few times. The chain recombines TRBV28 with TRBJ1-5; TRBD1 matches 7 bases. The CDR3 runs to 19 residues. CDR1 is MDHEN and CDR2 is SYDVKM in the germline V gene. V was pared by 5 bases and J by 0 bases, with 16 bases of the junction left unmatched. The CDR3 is CASSPAGQALPYSNQPQHF. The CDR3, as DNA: TGTGCCAGCAGTCCAGCCGGACAGGCTCTTCCTTATAGCAATCAGCCCCAGCATTTT.

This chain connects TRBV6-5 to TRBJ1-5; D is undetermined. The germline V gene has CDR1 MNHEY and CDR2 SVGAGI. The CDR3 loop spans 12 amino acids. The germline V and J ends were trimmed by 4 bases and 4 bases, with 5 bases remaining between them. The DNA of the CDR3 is TGTGCCAGCAGTTCCAGGAATCAGCCCCAGCATTTT. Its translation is CASSSRNQPQHF.

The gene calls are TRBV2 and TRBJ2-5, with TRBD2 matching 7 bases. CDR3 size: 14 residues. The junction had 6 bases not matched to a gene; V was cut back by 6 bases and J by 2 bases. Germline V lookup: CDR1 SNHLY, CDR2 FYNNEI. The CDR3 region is CASRSGLSQETQYF. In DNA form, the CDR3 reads TGTGCCAGCAGATCGGGACTATCGCAAGAGACCCAGTACTTC. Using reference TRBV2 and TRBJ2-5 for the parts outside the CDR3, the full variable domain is EPEVTQTPSHQVTQMGQEVILRCVPISNHLYFYWYRQILGQKVEFLVSFYNNEISEKSEIFDDQFSVERPDGSNFTLKIRSTKLEDSAMYFCASRSGLSQETQYFGPGTRLLVL.

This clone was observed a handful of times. The CDR3 region has the DNA TGTGCCAGCAGTTACAGGCTAGCGGAAGATACGCAGTATTTT. Translation: CASSYRLAEDTQYF. The chain has TRBV6-5 and TRBJ2-3; 7 nucleotides agree with TRBD2. CDR1 and CDR2 (germline): MNHEY, SVGAGI. V lost 2 bases to trimming and J lost 5 bases; unmatched junction nucleotides: 4. The CDR3 has 14 residues.

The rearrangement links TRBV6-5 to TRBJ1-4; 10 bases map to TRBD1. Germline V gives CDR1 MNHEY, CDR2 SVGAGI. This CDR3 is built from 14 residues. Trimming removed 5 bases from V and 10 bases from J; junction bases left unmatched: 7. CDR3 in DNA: TGTGCCAGCAGTGCTGGGACAGGGGACGGAAAACTGTTTTTT. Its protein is CASSAGTGDGKLFF.

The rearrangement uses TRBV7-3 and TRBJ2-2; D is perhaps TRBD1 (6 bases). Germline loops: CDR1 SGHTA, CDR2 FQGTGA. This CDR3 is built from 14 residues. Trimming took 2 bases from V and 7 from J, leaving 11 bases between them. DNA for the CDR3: TGTGCCAGCAGCTTACAGGGGTTGGGCGGGGAGCTGTTTTTT. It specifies CASSLQGLGGELFF.

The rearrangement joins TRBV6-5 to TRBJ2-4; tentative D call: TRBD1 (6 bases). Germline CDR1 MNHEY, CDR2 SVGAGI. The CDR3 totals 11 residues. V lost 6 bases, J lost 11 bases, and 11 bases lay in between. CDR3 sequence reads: CASRGQGLQYF. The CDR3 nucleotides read TGTGCCAGCAGGGGCCAGGGGCTTCAGTACTTC.

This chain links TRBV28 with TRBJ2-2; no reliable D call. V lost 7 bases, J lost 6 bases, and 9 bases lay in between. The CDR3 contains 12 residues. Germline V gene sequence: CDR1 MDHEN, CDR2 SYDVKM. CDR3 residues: CASNRGPGELFF. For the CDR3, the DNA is TGTGCCAGCAATCGAGGTCCCGGGGAGCTGTTTTTT.